The rows below give T cell receptor beta chains drawn from one sample of a study of cytomegalovirus exposure and HLA in healthy donors. Data came from immunoSEQ multiplex PCR; TCRdb stores just in-frame clones and leaves some out. Among about 360,000 clones listed, roughly 90% were seen once. The source material was PBMCs. The receptors derive from a woman aged 18-29 years in good health and CMV-seronegative. CDR3s include the opening cysteine and the closing phenylalanine or tryptophan. Fields, in order: V gene, CDR3 protein.

TRBV6-1,CASSRDRGETQYF
TRBV9,CASSVGGSGGLLTDTQYF
TRBV10-1,CASSAGGNYGYTF
TRBV5-1,CASSYEAPRDTEAFF
TRBV6-1,CASTESGEGGYGYTF
TRBV14,CASSQTGYNEQFF
TRBV25-1,CASSATREYNEQFF
TRBV30,CAFRDLGREQYF
TRBV10-1,CASSEYTLDEQFF
TRBV29-1,CSVRGNEQFF
TRBV4-1,CASSQVWPGWPQHF
TRBV28,CASSSMTVVDEKLFF
TRBV7-8,CASSLVTLGQGFEQYF
TRBV27,CASSSGGPGSYEQYF
TRBV6-1,CASTLEGLAAYEQYF
TRBV2,CASTLKGGRLNEQFF